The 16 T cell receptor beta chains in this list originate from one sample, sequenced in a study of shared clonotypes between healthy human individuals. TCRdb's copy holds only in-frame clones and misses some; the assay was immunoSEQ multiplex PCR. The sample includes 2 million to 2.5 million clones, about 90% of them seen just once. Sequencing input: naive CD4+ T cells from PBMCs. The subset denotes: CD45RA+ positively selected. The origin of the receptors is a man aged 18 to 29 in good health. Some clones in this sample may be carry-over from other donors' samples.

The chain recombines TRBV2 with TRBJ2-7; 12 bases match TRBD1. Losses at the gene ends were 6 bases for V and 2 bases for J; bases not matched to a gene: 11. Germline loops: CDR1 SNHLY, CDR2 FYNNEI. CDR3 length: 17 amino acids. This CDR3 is CASRATPGQGAPYEQYF. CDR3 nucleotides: TGTGCCAGCAGGGCGACCCCGGGACAGGGGGCTCCCTACGAGCAGTACTTC.

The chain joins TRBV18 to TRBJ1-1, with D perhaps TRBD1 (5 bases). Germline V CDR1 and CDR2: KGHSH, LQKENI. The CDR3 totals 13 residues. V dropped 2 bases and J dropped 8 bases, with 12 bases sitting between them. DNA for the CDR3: TGTGCCAGCTCACCAATCGGGGCTAAAGAAGCTTTCTTT. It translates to CASSPIGAKEAFF.

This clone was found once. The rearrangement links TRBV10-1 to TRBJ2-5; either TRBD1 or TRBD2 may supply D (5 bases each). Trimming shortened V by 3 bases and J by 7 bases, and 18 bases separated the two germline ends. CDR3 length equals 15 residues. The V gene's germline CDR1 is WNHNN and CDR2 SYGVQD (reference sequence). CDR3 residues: CASSELRDDRGTQYF. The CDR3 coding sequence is TGCGCCAGCAGTGAACTACGGGACGACCGAGGGACCCAGTACTTC.

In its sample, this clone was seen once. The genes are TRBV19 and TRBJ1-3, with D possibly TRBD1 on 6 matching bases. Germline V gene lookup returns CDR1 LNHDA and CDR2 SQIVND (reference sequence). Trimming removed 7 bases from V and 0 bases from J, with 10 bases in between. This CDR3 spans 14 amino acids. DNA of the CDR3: TGTGCCAGTACTCGACAGGACTCTGGAAACACCATATATTTT. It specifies CASTRQDSGNTIYF. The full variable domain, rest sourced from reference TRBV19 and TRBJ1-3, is DGGITQSPKYLFRKEGQNVTLSCEQNLNHDAMYWYRQDPGQGLRLIYYSQIVNDFQKGDIAEGYSVSREKKESFPLTVTSAQKNPTAFYLCASTRQDSGNTIYFGEGSWLTVV.

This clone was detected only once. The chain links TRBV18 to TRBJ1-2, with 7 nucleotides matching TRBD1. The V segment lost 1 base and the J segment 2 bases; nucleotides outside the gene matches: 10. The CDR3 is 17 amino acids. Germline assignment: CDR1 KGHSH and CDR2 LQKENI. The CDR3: CASSPQPPGQRNYGYTF. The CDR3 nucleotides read TGTGCCAGCTCACCACAACCCCCGGGACAGAGAAACTATGGCTACACCTTC.

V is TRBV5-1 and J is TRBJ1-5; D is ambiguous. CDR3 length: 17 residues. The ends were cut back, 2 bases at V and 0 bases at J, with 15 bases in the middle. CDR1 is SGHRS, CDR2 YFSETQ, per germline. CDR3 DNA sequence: TGCGCCAGCAGCTTAAGTAGGATTAGGTTTAGCAATCAGCCCCAGCATTTT. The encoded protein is CASSLSRIRFSNQPQHF.

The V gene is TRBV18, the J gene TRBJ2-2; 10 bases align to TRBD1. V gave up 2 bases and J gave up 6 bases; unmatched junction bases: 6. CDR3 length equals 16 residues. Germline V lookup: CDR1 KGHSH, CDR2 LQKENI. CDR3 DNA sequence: TGTGCCAGCTCACCAGAGGGACAGGGGCTGTCCGGGGAGCTGTTTTTT. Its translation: CASSPEGQGLSGELFF.

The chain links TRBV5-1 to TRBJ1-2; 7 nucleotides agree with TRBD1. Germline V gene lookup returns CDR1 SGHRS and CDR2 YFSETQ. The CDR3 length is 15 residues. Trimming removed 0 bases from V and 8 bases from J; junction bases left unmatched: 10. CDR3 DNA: TGCGCCAGCAGCTTGGAAAGTAAAGGACAGGAAGGCTACACCTTC. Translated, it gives CASSLESKGQEGYTF.

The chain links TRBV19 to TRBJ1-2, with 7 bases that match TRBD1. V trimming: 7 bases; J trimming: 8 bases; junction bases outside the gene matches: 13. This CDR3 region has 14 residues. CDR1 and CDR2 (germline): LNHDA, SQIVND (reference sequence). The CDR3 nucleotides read TGTGCCAGTACCCTACACAACAGGGGCGAGGGCTACACCTTC. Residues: CASTLHNRGEGYTF.

DNA for the CDR3: TGTGCCAGCAGTTGGCTGACTAAACCCTCCTACGAGCAGTACTTC. The encoded protein is CASSWLTKPSYEQYF. This sequence joins TRBV6-5 and TRBJ2-7, with D possibly TRBD2 on 5 matching bases. Germline CDR1 reads MNHEY; CDR2 reads SVGAGI. V was shortened by 4 bases and J by 0 bases, with 13 bases between the two germline ends. The length of the CDR3 is 15 residues.

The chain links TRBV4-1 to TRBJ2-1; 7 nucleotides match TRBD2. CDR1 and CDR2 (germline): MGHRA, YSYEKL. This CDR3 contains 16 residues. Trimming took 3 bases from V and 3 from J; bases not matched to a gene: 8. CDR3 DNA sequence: TGCGCCAGCAGCCAGTATCCTAGCGGAAACTACAATGAGCAGTTCTTC. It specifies CASSQYPSGNYNEQFF.

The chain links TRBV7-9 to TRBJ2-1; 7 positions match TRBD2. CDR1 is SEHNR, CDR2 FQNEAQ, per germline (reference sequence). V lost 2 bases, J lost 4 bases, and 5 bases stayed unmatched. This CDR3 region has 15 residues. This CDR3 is CASSLISGLYNEQFF. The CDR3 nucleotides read TGTGCCAGCAGCTTAATTAGCGGGTTATACAATGAGCAGTTCTTC.

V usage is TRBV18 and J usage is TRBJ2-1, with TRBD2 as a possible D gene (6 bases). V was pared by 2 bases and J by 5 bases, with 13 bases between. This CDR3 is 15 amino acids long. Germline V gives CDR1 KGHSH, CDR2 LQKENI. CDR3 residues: CASSPYQLANNEQFF. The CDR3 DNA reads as TGTGCCAGCTCACCATATCAACTAGCTAACAATGAGCAGTTCTTC.

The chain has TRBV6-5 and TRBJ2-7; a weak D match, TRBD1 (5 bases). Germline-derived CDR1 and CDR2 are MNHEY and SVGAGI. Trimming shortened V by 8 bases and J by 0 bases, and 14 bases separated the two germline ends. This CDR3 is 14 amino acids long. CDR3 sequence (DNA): TGTGCCAGCGCGTTCCGACAGTTCTCCTACGAGCAGTACTTC. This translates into CASAFRQFSYEQYF.

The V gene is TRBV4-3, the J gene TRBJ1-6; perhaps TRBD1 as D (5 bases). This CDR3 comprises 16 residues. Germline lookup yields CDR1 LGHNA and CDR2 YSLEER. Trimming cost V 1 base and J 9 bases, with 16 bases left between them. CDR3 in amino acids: CASSQASTGPASPLHF. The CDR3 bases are TGCGCCAGCAGCCAAGCGTCAACAGGTCCAGCTTCACCCCTCCACTTT.

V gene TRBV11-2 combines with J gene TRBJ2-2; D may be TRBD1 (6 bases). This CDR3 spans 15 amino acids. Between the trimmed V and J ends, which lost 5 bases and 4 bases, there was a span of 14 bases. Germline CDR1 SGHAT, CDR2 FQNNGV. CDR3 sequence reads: CASSEQGPGTGELFF. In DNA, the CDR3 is TGTGCCAGCAGCGAACAGGGTCCCGGCACCGGGGAGCTGTTTTTT. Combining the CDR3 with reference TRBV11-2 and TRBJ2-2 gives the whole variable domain EAGVAQSPRYKIIEKRQSVAFWCNPISGHATLYWYQQILGQGPKLLIQFQNNGVVDDSQLPKDRFSAERLKGVDSTLKIQPAKLEDSAVYLCASSEQGPGTGELFFGEGSRLTVL.